This T cell receptor beta chain appears in the sequencing data of a study of blood T cells in healthy people across ages. In its sample, this clonotype was seen many times. Primers used in a second PCR of about 6 to 11 cycles were a sample-barcoded 5' primer and a J-beta primer mix. One entry per CDR3 protein, called by TCRdb with MiXCR from the 5' RACE reads. This repertoire shows under 850,000 distinct CDR3 sequences, about 37% found once; its top ten account for around 13%. The CDR3 runs 14 residues. The J segment lost 2 bases and the V segment lost 6 bases, leaving 4 bases of the junction unmatched. CDR1 LNHNV and CDR2 YYDKDF come from the germline V gene (reference sequence).

Material: blood. This clonotype was obtained from a man younger than 35 in good health. The chain recombines TRBV15 with TRBJ2-4; 7 bases line up with TRBD1. Here the CDR3 DNA reads TGTGCCACCAGGTTGGACAGGACCAAAAACATTCAGTACTTC. This codes for CATRLDRTKNIQYF. The full variable domain, in which reference TRBV15 and TRBJ2-4 provide the parts outside the CDR3, is DAMVIQNPRYQVTQFGKPVTLSCSQTLNHNVMYWYQQKSSQAPKLLFHYYDKDFNNEADTPDNFQSRRPNTSFCFLDIRSPGLGDTAMYLCATRLDRTKNIQYFGAGTRLSVL.